What follows describes a single T cell receptor beta chain. Germline values: CDR1 MGHRA, CDR2 YSYEKL. The CDR3 length is 10 residues. Patients had blood sampled at baseline and again on cycle 4 day 1 and cycle 7 day 1. Only in-frame clones appear in the TCRdb table, and some are missing; sequencing was by immunoSEQ multiplex PCR. The sample records 72,000 or so clones, 87% being singletons. This sample stems from a study of OX40 agonist ivuxolimab in advanced cancers. V and J are TRBV4-1 and TRBJ2-3; D is undetermined. This TCR was recovered from an adult with an advanced solid tumor such as melanoma, head and neck, liver or kidney cancer. This material consisted of CD4+ or CD8+ T cells sorted from blood, taken in a trial of the OX40 agonist ivuxolimab. The CDR3 loop reads CAPPCDTQYF. Written as DNA, the CDR3 is TGCGCGCCACCTTGTGATACGCAGTATTTT.